Sequencing of this T cell receptor (beta chain) was carried out in a study of T cell repertoires in cytomegalovirus infection. Comments on this clonotype: No antigen is known for it.

Using its own MiXCR run on the reads, TCRdb lists one record per CDR3 protein. This table holds about 920,000 distinct CDR3 sequences, around a third found once. Sequenced here: cultured CD8+ T cells from PBMCs, sampled from culture after CMV antigen stimulation. This TCR came from a human donor in good health (CMV status not recorded). Some clones in this sample may be carry-over from other donors' samples.

The DNA of the CDR3 is TGTGCCAGCAGCTTACTAGCGGGGGCCTCAGCTACGCAGTATTTT. Translation gives CASSLLAGASATQYF. The chain is built from TRBV7-8 and TRBJ2-3; TRBD2 matches 10 bases. Germline V lookup: CDR1 SGHVS, CDR2 FQNEAQ. The CDR3 covers 15 residues. With V trimmed by 2 bases and J by 8 bases, 7 bases remained unmatched.